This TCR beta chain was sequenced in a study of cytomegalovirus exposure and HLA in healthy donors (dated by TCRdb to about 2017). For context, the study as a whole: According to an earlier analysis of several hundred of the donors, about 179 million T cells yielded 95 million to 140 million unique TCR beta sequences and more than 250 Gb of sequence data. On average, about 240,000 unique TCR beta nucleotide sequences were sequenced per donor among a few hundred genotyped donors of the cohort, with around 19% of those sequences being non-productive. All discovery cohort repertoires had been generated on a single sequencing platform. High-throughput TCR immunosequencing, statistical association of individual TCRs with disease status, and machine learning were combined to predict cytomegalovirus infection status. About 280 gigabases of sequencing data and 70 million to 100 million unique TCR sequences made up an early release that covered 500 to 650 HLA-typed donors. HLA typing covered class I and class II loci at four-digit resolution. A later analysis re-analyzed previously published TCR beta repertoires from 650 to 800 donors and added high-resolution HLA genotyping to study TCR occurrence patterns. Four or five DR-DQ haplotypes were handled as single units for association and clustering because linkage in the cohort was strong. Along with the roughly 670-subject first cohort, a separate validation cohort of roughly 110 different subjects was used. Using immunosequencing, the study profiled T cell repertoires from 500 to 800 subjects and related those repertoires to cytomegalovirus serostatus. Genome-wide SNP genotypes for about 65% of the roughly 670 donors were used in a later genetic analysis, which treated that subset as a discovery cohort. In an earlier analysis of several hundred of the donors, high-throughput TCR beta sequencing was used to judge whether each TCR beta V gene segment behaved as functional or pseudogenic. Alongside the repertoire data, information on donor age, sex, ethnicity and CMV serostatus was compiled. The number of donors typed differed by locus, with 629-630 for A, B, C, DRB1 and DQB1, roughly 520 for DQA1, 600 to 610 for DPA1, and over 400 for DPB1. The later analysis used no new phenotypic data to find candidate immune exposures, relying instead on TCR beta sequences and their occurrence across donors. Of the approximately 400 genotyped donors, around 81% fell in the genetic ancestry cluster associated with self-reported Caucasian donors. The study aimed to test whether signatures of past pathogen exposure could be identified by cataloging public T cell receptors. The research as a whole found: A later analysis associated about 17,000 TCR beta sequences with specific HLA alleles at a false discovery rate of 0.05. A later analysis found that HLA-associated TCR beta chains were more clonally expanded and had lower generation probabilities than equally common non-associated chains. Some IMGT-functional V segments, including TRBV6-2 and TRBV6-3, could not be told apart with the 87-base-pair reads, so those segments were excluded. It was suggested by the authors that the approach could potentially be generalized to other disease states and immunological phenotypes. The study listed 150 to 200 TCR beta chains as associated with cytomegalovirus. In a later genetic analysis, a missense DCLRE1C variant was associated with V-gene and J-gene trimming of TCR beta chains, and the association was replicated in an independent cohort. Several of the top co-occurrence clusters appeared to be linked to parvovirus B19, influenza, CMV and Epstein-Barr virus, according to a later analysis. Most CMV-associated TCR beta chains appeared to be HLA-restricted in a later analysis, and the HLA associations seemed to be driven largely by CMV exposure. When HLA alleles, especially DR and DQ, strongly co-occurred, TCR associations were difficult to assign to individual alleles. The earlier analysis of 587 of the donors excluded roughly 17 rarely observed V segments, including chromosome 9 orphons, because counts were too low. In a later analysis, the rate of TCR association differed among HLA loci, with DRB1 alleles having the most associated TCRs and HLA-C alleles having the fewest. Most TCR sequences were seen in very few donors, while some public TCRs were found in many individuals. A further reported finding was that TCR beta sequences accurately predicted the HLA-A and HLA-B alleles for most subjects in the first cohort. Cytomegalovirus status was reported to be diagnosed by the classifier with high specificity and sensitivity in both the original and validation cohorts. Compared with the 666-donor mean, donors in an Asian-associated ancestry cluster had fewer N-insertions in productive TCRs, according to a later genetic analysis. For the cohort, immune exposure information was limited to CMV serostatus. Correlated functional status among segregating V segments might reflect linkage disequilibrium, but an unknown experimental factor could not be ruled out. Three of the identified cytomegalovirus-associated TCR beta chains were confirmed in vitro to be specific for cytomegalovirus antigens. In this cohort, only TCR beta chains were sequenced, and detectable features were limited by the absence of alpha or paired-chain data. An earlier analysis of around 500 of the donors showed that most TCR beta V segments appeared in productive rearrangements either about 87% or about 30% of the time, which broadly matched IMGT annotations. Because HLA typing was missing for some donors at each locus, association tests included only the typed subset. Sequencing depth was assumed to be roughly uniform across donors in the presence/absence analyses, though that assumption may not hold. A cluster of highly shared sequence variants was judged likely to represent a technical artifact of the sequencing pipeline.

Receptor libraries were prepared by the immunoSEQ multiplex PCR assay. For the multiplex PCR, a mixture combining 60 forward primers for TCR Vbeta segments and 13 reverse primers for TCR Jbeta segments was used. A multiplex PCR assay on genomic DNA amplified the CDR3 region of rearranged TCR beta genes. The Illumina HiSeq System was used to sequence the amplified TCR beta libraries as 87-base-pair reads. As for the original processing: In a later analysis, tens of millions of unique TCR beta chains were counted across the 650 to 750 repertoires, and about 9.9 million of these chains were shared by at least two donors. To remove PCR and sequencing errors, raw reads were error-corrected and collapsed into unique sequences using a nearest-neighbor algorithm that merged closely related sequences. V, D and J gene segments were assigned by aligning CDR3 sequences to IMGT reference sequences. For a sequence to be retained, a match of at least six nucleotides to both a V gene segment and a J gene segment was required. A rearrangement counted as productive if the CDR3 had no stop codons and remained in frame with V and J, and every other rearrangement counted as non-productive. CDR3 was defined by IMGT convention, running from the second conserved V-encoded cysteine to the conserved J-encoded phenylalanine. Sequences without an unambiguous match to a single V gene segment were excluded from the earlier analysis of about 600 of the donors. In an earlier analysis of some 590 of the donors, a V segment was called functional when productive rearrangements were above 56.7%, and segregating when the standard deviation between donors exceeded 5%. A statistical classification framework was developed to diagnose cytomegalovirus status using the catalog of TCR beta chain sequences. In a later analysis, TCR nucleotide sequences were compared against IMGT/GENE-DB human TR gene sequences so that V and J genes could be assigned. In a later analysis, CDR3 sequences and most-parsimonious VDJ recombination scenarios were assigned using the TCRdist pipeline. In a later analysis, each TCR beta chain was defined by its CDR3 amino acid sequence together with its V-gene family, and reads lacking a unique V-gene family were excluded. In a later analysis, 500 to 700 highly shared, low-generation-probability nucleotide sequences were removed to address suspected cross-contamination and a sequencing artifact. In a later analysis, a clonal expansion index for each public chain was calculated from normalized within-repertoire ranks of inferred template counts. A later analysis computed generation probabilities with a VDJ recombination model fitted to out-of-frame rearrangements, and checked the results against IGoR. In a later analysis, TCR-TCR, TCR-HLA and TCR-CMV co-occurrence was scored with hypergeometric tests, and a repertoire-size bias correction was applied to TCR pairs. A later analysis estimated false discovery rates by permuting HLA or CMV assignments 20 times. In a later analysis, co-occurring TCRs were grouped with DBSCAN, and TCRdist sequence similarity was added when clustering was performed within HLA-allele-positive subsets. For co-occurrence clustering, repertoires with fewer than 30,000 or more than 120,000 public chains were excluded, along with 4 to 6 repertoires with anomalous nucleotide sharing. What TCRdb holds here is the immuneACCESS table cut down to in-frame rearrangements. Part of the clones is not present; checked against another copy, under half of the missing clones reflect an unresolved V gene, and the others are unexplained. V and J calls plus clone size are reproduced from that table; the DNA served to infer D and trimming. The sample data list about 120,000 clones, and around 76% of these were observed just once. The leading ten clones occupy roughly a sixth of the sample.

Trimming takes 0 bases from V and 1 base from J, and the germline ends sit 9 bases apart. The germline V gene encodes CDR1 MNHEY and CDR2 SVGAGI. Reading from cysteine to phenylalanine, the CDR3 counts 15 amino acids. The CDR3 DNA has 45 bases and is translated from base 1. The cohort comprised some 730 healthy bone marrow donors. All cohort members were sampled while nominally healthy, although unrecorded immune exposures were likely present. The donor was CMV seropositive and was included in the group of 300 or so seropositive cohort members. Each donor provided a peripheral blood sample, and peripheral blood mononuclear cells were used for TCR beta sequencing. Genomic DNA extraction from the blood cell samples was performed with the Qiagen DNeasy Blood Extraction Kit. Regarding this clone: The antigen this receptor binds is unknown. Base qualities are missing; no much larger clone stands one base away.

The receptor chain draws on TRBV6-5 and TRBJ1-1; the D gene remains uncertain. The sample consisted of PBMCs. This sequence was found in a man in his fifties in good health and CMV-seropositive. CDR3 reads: CASSYSAGTNTEAFF. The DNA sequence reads TGTGCCAGCAGTTACTCGGCAGGCACGAACACTGAAGCTTTCTTT.